The sequence of this TCR beta chain was determined in a study of blood T cells in healthy people across ages. This CDR3 spans 13 amino acids. Germline V CDR1 and CDR2: MNHEY, SVGEGT. Deletions cut 6 bases from V and 2 bases from J, with 10 bases between. A J-beta primer mix and a sample-barcoded 5' primer were used in a second PCR of roughly 7 to 12 cycles. No fewer than 3 million CDR3-containing paired-end reads came from each sample. TCRdb passed the 5' RACE reads through MiXCR, listing each CDR3 protein once. This sample has about 810,000 distinct CDR3 sequences, with approximately 35% found just once.

The genes are TRBV6-2 or TRBV6-3 and TRBJ2-5; D unresolved. Source material: blood. This TCR was sampled from a man in his late teens or twenties in good health. CDR3 bases: TGTGCCAGCAGAATGGGCAGACAAGAGACCCAGTACTTC. Protein sequence: CASRMGRQETQYF.